This T cell receptor beta chain comes out of a study of metastatic and nonmetastatic thyroid tumors. Study results and caveats: As reported, TCR beta diversity in blood and tumor was significantly higher in malignant thyroid tumors than in benign nodules.

Authors' processing steps: The authors used CDR3 differences across clinicopathological groups to build a distant-metastasis classifier for papillary thyroid cancer. TCRdb re-called the PCR reads via MiXCR. The V and J calls and clone size come from TCRdb's table, not from the authors' own analysis. The sample holds around 53,000 clones, approximately 17% seen once. The V gene end was trimmed by 1 base and the J gene end by 6 bases; junction bases not matched to a gene: 10. The V gene's germline CDR1 is MNHNS and CDR2 SASEGT. There are 17 residues in the CDR3. There were no patients who had received any treatment before thyroid surgery. Remarks on this clone: The antigen is unknown.

The rearrangement uses TRBV6-1 and TRBJ2-7; 12 nucleotides align to TRBD2. The material sequenced was blood. The sequence came from a female donor with papillary thyroid cancer or a benign thyroid nodule (not recorded which). Some clones in this sample may be carry-over from other donors' samples. The CDR3 sequence is CASSEVPLAGGPSEQYF. The CDR3 nucleotides read TGTGCCAGCAGTGAAGTCCCCCTAGCGGGAGGGCCGTCCGAGCAGTACTTC.